Reported below is one T cell receptor (beta chain). This clonotype was seen a handful of times. Its antigen is not yet known. The input lacks base qualities; no much larger clone sits a single base away. This sample was included in a study of T-cell memory formation after mild COVID-19 (dated by TCRdb to about 2021). The study in broad terms: Most TCR sequence clusters were specific to one of the two donors. Longitudinal TCRalpha and TCRbeta repertoire sequencing tracked T-cell clones expanding and contracting after mild COVID-19 in two donors. Two young, previously healthy adult volunteers, one female and one male, were included in the cohort. Study-level results and caveats: The study included only a couple of mild cases, and larger cohorts that include severe cases with pre-infection samples were judged to be necessary. Clones contracting from day 15 to 85 had balanced CD4/CD8 phenotypes, while a second wave expanding from day 15 to 37 was biased towards CD4+. Contracting CD4+ clones turned up mainly in the CM and EM memory subsets, whereas EMRA was where CD8+ clones were enriched. Whether the second-wave clones peaking on day 37 were SARS-CoV-2 specific was not confirmed. Some responding clones were found in pre-infection memory, which suggests that pre-existing cross-reactive memory T cells took part in the SARS-CoV-2 response.

The CDR1 and CDR2 encoded by the germline V gene are SNHLY and FYNNEI. Its CDR3 holds 13 amino acids, cysteine through phenylalanine. Only the CDR3 DNA is retained, 39 bases long and in frame from the first base. A distance of 15 bases separates the germline ends of V and J, which lose 9 bases and 5 bases respectively. Sequencing relied on an Illumina NovaSeq 6000. TCRalpha and TCRbeta cDNA libraries were built by 5'RACE with constant-segment primers, adding sample barcodes and unique molecular identifiers. RNA was extracted from every sample with Trizol reagent. Libraries were amplified in two PCR steps, with a second sample barcode and Illumina TruSeq adapters added in the second step. Sequencing of libraries was performed on an Illumina NovaSeq with 2 x 150 bp paired-end reads. The original methods were these. Reads were demultiplexed and collapsed into UMI-guided consensus sequences with migec v1.2.7. Using mixcr v2.1.11, UMI consensuses were aligned to TRA and TRB V and J templates and then assembled into clonotypes. Clonotypes were classified as expanded or contracted when called significant by both edgeR and NoisET, with noise models trained on biological replicates. For edgeR calls, a false discovery rate-adjusted p below 0.01 and a log2 fold-change threshold of 1 were applied. PCA with hierarchical clustering of max-normalized trajectories of the 1000 most abundant clonotypes was used as exploratory dynamics analysis. Separately sequenced CD4+ and CD8+ repertoires were used to assign a CD4 or CD8 phenotype to each responding clone. TCRdb trimmed the raw reads at Q25, called clones with MiXCR and kept productive beta chains. Identical CDR3 proteins give one entry, which carries the most common genes and DNA. What appears here as the V and J calls and clone size reflects TCRdb's work, not the paper's. Here the sample has about 110,000 distinct CDR3 sequences; about a sixth occur a single time. Of the sample, less than 6.5% falls within the top ten clones.

Ficoll-Paque density gradient centrifugation was used to isolate PBMCs. This sequence uses TRBV2 and TRBJ2-3; the D region is possibly TRBD1 or TRBD2, each matching across 5 bases. The specimen sequenced was PBMCs or a T cell subset sorted from them (not recorded which). This TCR came from a man between 18 and 29 years old who had mild COVID-19 (a few samples of this study predate the infection). The sample titles of this study are shuffled in the database, so cell type and time point are left out; the donor was told from shared clones. The CDR3 in this case is CARSEGSRDTQYF. The nucleotide sequence is TGTGCCAGGTCAGAGGGGTCCAGAGATACGCAGTATTTT.